Presented here are 6 T cell receptor beta chains from one specimen sequenced in a study of blood T cell repertoires in COVID-19. This table comes from immunoSEQ multiplex PCR, and its TCRdb copy is limited to in-frame clones, with some not included. This sample carries a few hundred thousand clones, about four fifths of them seen once, and the ten largest clones take less than 11%. Sequenced sample: peripheral blood. The source of these receptors is a woman older than 75 with acute or convalescent COVID-19.

The chain joins TRBV5-1 to TRBJ1-1; D is unclear. The CDR3 is 12 residues long. Germline V lookup: CDR1 SGHRS, CDR2 YFSETQ. Trimming removed 3 bases from V and 4 bases from J, with 7 bases in between. CDR3 amino acids: CASSWAGTEAFF. The CDR3, as DNA: TGCGCCAGCAGCTGGGCAGGCACTGAAGCTTTCTTT.

V gene TRBV15 combines with J gene TRBJ1-3, with D unclear. The CDR3 runs to 14 residues. Germline assignment: CDR1 LNHNV and CDR2 YYDKDF (reference sequence). V dropped 0 bases and J dropped 1 base, with 4 bases sitting between them. The CDR3 loop is CATSRDRSGNTIYF. Written as DNA, the CDR3 is TGTGCCACCAGCAGAGATCGGTCTGGAAACACCATATATTTT.

The V gene is TRBV6-2 or TRBV6-3, the J gene TRBJ2-7, with TRBD2 matching 7 bases. The V gene's germline CDR1 is MNHEY and CDR2 SVGEGT. This CDR3 is built from 14 residues. The V gene end was trimmed by 5 bases and the J gene end by 0 bases; junction bases not matched to a gene: 4. In DNA form, the CDR3 reads TGTGCCAGCAGTGGAACTAGCGTCTCCTACGAGCAGTACTTC. Its protein is CASSGTSVSYEQYF.

The chain carries TRBV9 and TRBJ1-1; no firm D call. Germline CDR1 reads SGDLS; CDR2 reads YYNGEE. The V end lost 4 bases, the J end lost 5 bases, and 12 bases lay between the germline ends. This CDR3 is 13 amino acids long. CDR3 sequence reads: CASSPPGETEAFF. In DNA form, the CDR3 reads TGTGCCAGCAGCCCCCCGGGAGAAACTGAAGCTTTCTTT. The whole variable domain, remainder taken from reference TRBV9 and TRBJ1-1, is DSGVTQTPKHLITATGQRVTLRCSPRSGDLSVYWYQQSLDQGLQFLIQYYNGEERAKGNILERFSAQQFPDLHSELNLSSLELGDSALYFCASSPPGETEAFFGQGTRLTVV.

This clone was counted only a few times. V usage is TRBV4-1 and J usage is TRBJ1-4; 10 bases are a match to TRBD1. J was trimmed by 7 bases and V by 4 bases; bases with no gene match: 6. The CDR3 loop spans 15 amino acids. From germline, CDR1 is MGHRA and CDR2 YSYEKL. Here the CDR3 reads CASSRSGTGVEKLFF. The DNA for the CDR3 is TGCGCCAGCAGCCGATCCGGGACAGGGGTTGAAAAACTGTTTTTT.

The sample holds one count of this clone. The CDR3 spells CASSRDRSNEKLFF. Here the CDR3 DNA reads TGTGCCAGCAGTCGGGACAGATCTAATGAAAAACTGTTTTTT. The V call is TRBV27, the J call TRBJ1-4, with TRBD1 matching 7 bases. CDR3 size: 14 residues. The germline V gene has CDR1 MNHEY and CDR2 SMNVEV (reference sequence). The V gene end was trimmed by 5 bases and the J gene end by 3 bases; junction bases not matched to a gene: 3.